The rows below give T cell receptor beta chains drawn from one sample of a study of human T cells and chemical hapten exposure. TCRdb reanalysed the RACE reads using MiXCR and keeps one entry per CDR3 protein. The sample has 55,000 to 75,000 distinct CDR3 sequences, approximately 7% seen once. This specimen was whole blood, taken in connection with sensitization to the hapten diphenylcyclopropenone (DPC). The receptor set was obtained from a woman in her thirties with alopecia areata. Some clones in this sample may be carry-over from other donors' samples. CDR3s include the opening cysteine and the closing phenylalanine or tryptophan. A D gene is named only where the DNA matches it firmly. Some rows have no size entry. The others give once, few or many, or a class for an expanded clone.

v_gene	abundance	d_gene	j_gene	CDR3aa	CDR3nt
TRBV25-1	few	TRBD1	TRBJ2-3	CASEGQRTDTQYF	TGTGCCAGTGAGGGACAGCGCACAGATACGCAGTATTTT
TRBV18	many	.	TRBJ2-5	CASSPGQQQETQYF	TGTGCCAGCTCACCAGGGCAGCAACAAGAGACCCAGTACTTC
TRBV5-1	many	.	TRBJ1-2	CASRGGFYGYTF	TGCGCCAGCAGGGGGGGCTTCTATGGCTACACCTTC
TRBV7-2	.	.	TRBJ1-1	CASGRDTGRAEAFF	TGTGCCAGCGGCAGGGACACCGGTCGCGCTGAAGCTTTCTTT
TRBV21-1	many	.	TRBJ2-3	CASRISRDTQYF	TGTGCCAGCAGGATATCGAGAGATACGCAGTATTTT
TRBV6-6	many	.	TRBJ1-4	CASRPDRNEKLFF	TGTGCCAGCAGACCGGACAGAAATGAAAAACTGTTTTTT
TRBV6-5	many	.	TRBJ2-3	CASSYSSPGSGRDTQYF	TGTGCCAGCAGTTACTCGAGCCCCGGTAGCGGCAGAGATACGCAGTATTTT
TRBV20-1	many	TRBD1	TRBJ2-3	CSAQTGGADTQYF	TGCAGTGCCCAGACAGGGGGCGCAGATACGCAGTATTTT
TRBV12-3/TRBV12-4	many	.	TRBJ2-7	CASSFWGGEGEQYF	TGTGCCAGCAGTTTCTGGGGGGGCGAGGGCGAGCAGTACTTC
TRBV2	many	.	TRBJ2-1	CASSRGAGGFDYNEQFF	TGTGCCAGCAGCAGGGGGGCAGGGGGGTTCGACTACAATGAGCAGTTCTTC
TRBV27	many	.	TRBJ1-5	CATRLRTVGNQPQHF	TGTGCCACCCGCCTTCGGACCGTGGGCAATCAGCCCCAGCATTTT
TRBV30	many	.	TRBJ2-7	CAWSKGGYEQYF	TGTGCCTGGAGTAAAGGGGGCTACGAGCAGTACTTC
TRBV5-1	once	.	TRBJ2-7	CASSFGGGAYEQYF	TGCGCCAGCAGCTTCGGCGGCGGCGCCTACGAGCAGTACTTC
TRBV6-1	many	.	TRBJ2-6	CASKTRQAKNSGANVLTF	TGTGCCAGCAAGACGAGACAGGCGAAAAACTCTGGGGCCAACGTCCTGACTTTC
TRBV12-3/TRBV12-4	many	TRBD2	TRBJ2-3	CASSLGAGGPDTQYF	TGTGCCAGCAGTCTCGGGGCGGGGGGGCCAGATACGCAGTATTTT
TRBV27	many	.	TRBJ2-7	CASSPPRRQSPYEQYF	TGTGCCAGCAGTCCCCCGAGAAGGCAATCCCCCTACGAGCAGTACTTC
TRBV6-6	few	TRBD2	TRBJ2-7	CASSFAKSGGKYEQYF	TGTGCCAGCAGTTTCGCAAAGAGCGGGGGGAAATACGAGCAGTACTTC
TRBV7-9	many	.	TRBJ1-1	CASSPRPDRLTNTEAFF	TGTGCCAGCAGCCCTAGACCGGACAGATTAACGAACACTGAAGCTTTCTTT
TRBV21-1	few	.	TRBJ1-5	CASSKEEGQGSWSQPQHF	TGTGCCAGCAGCAAAGAGGAGGGGCAGGGTTCATGGTCGCAGCCCCAGCATTTT
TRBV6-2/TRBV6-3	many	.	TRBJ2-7	CASSPMGYEQYF	TGTGCCAGCAGCCCGATGGGTTACGAGCAGTACTTC
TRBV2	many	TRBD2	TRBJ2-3	CASSEAGWRGAPPTDTQYF	TGTGCCAGCAGTGAAGCGGGATGGCGGGGGGCTCCCCCCACAGATACGCAGTATTTT
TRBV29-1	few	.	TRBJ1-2	CSVDSAVYGYTF	TGCAGCGTTGATTCGGCGGTCTATGGCTACACCTTC
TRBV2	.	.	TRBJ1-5	CASRRSGRGQPQHF	TGTGCCAGCAGGAGGAGTGGGAGGGGCCAGCCCCAGCATTTT
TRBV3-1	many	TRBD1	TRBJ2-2	CASSFTGGPGELFF	TGTGCCAGCAGCTTCACAGGGGGCCCCGGGGAGCTGTTTTTT
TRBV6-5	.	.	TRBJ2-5	CASRRPGTRETQYF	TGTGCCAGCAGAAGACCCGGGACACGCGAGACCCAGTACTTC
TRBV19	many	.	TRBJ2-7	CASSFGPADEQYF	TGTGCCAGTAGTTTCGGACCTGCCGACGAGCAGTACTTC
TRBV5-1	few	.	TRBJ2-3	CASRNLDTQYF	TGCGCCAGCAGGAATTTAGATACGCAGTATTTT
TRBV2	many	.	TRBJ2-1	CASSAERSVEQFF	TGTGCCAGCAGTGCTGAGCGGTCGGTGGAGCAGTTCTTC
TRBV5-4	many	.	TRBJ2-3	CASSRDTEISSDTQYF	TGTGCCAGCAGCCGAGATACAGAAATCAGCTCAGATACGCAGTATTTT
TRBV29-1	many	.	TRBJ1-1	CSVQLLGSLNTEAFF	TGCAGCGTTCAGTTGTTGGGTAGTTTGAACACTGAAGCTTTCTTT
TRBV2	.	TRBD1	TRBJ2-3	CASSVPLRGQGDITDTQYF	TGTGCCAGCAGTGTCCCTCTTAGGGGACAGGGGGATATCACAGATACGCAGTATTTT
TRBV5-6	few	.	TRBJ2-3	CATRLGSAMAQYF	TGTGCCACCAGACTAGGGTCGGCAATGGCGCAGTATTTT
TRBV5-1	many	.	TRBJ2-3	CASSTTDRTLDTQYF	TGCGCCAGCAGCACGACAGACAGGACGTTGGATACGCAGTATTTT
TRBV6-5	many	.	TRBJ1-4	CASSYARVKKEKLFF	TGTGCCAGCAGTTACGCCCGGGTGAAGAAGGAAAAACTGTTTTTT
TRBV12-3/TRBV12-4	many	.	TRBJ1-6	CASSTTTDNSPLHF	TGTGCCAGCAGTACTACGACTGATAATTCACCCCTCCACTTT
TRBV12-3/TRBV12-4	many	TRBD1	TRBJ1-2	CASSQGQNYGYTF	TGTGCCAGCAGCCAGGGACAGAACTATGGCTACACCTTC
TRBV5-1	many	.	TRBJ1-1	CASTRMRGGFTEAFF	TGCGCCAGCACTCGGATGAGGGGAGGGTTCACTGAAGCTTTCTTT
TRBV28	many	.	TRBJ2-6	CASSVNREGGSGANVLTF	TGTGCCAGCAGTGTCAACAGGGAAGGAGGCTCTGGGGCCAACGTCCTGACTTTC
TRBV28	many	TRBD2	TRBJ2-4	CASSFQAGGPVAKNIQYF	TGTGCCAGCAGTTTTCAAGCGGGGGGACCTGTAGCCAAAAACATTCAGTACTTC
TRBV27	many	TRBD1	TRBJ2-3	CASSLDRVADTQYF	TGTGCCAGCAGTTTGGACAGGGTGGCAGATACGCAGTATTTT
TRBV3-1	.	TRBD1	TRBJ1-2	CASSQENRGNYGYTF	TGTGCCAGCAGCCAAGAGAACAGGGGGAACTATGGCTACACCTTC
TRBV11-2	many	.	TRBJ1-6	CASSPRGGSYNSPLHF	TGTGCCAGCAGCCCACGGGGGGGTTCCTATAATTCACCCCTCCACTTT
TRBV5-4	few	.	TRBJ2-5	CASTTGRRVETQYF	TGTGCCAGCACCACGGGACGGCGAGTAGAGACCCAGTACTTC
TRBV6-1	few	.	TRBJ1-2	CASNPTGVVGSLYGYTF	TGTGCCAGCAACCCGACAGGAGTAGTCGGATCGCTCTATGGCTACACCTTC
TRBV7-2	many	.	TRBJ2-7	CASSSDIYEQYF	TGTGCCAGCAGCTCTGACATTTACGAGCAGTACTTC
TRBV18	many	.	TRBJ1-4	CASSPIIDSNEKLFF	TGTGCCAGCTCACCAATAATTGATTCGAATGAAAAACTGTTTTTT
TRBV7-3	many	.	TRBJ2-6	CASSPTGAGSGANVLTF	TGTGCCAGCAGCCCAACGGGGGCAGGCTCTGGGGCCAACGTCCTGACTTTC
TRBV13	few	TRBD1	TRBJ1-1	CASIPGRGQHTEAFF	TGTGCCAGCATCCCGGGGAGGGGGCAGCACACTGAAGCTTTCTTT
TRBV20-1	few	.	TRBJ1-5	CSARGRSQPQHF	TGCAGTGCTCGGGGTAGATCCCAGCCCCAGCATTTT
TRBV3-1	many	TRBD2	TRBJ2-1	CASSRRGGPSYNEQFF	TGTGCCAGCAGCCGGCGGGGGGGCCCCTCCTACAATGAGCAGTTCTTC
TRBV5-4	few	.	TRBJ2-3	CASSLGLTQYF	TGTGCCAGCAGCTTGGGGCTTACGCAGTATTTT
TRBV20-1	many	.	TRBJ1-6	CSAPEGLNNSPLHF	TGCAGTGCTCCTGAGGGGCTGAATAATTCACCCCTCCACTTT
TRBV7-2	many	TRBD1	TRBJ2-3	CASSQMGQASTDTQYF	TGTGCCAGCAGCCAAATGGGACAGGCAAGCACAGATACGCAGTATTTT
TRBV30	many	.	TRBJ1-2	CAWRVGYYGYTF	TGTGCCTGGAGGGTAGGATACTATGGCTACACCTTC
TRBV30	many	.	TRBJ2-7	CAVTVSYEQYF	TGTGCCGTGACAGTCTCCTACGAGCAGTACTTC
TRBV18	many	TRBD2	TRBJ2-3	CASSPGLALDTQYF	TGTGCCAGCTCACCGGGACTAGCTCTGGATACGCAGTATTTT
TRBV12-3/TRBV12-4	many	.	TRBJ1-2	CASSFQNSYGYTF	TGTGCCAGCAGTTTCCAGAACAGCTATGGCTACACCTTC
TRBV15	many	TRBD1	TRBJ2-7	CATSARGTASSYEQYF	TGTGCCACCAGCGCGCGAGGGACAGCGAGCTCCTACGAGCAGTACTTC
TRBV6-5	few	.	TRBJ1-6	CASSYEQLNSPLHF	TGTGCCAGCAGTTACGAACAGCTTAATTCACCCCTCCACTTT
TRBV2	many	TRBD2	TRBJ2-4	CASSEKTSGGGNIQYF	TGTGCCAGCAGTGAAAAAACTAGCGGGGGCGGGAACATTCAGTACTTC